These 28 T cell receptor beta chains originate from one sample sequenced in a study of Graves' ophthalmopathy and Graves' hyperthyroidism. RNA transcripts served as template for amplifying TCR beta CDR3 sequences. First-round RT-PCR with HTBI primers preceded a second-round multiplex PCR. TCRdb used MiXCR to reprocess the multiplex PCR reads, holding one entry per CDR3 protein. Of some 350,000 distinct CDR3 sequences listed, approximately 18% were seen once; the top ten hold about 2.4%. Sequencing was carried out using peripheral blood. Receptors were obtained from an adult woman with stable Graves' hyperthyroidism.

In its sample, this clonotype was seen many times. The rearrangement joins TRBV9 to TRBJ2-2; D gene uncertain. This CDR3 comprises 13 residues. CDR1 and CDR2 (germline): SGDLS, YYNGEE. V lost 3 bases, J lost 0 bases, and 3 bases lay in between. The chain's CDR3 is CASSGANTGELFF. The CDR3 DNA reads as TGTGCCAGCAGCGGCGCGAACACCGGGGAGCTGTTTTTT.

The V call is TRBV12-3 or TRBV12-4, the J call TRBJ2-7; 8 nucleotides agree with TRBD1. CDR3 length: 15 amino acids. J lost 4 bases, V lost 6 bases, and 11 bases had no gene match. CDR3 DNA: TGTGCCAGCAGATCCGGGACAGGTTGGCCATACGAGCAGTACTTC. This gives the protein CASRSGTGWPYEQYF.

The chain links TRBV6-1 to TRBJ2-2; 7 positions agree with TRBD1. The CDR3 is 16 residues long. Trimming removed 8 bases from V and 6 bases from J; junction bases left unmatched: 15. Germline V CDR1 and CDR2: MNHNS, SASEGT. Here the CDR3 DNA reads TGTGCCAGCTATACAGGGGTGGTTATCAGCGCCGGGGAGCTGTTTTTT. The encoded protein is CASYTGVVISAGELFF.

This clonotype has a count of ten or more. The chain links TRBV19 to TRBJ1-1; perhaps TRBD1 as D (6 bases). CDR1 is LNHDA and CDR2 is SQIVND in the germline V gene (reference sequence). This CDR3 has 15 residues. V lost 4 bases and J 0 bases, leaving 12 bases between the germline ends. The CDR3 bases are TGTGCCAGTAGTAGACGGGACACCTTGAACACTGAAGCTTTCTTT. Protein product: CASSRRDTLNTEAFF.

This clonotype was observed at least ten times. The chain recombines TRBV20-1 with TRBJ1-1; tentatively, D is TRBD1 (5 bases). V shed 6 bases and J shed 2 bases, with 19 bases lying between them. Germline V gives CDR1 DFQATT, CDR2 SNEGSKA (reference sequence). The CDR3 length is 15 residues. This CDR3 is CSAGPPGKVNTEAFF. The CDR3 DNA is TGCAGTGCGGGGCCCCCAGGGAAAGTAAACACTGAAGCTTTCTTT.

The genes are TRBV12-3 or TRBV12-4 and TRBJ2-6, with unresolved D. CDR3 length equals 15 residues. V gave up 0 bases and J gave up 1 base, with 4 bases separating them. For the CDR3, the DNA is TGTGCCAGCAGTTTAGCGGATTCTGGGGCCAACGTCCTGACTTTC. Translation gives CASSLADSGANVLTF.

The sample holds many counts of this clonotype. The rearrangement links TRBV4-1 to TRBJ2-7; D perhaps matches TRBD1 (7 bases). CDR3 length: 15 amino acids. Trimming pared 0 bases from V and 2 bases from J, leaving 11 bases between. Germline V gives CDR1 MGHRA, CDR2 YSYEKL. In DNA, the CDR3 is TGCGCCAGCAGCCAAGATGCGGGGACAGCCTACGAGCAGTACTTC. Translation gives CASSQDAGTAYEQYF.

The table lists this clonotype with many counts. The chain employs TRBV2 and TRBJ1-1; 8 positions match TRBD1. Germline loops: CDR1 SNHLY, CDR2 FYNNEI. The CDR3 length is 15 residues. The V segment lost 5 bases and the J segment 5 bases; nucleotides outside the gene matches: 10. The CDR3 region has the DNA TGTGCCAGCAGTAAAGAGCGGACAGGGAGAACTGAAGCTTTCTTT. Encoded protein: CASSKERTGRTEAFF.

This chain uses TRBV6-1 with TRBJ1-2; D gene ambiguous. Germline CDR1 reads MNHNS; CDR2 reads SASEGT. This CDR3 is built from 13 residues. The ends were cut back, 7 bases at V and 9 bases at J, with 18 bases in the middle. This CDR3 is CASISGLISCYTF. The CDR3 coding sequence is TGTGCCAGCATCTCAGGACTAATCTCTTGCTACACCTTC.

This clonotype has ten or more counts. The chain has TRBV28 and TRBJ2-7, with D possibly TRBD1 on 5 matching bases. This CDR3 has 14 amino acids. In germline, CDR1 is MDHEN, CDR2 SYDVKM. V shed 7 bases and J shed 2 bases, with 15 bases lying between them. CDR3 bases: TGTGCCAGCATTACAGGTGAACCCCCCTACGAGCAGTACTTC. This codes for CASITGEPPYEQYF.

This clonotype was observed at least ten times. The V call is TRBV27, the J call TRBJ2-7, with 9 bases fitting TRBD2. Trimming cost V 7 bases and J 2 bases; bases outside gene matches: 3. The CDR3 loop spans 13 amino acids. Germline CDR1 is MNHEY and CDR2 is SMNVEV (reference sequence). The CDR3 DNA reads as TGTGCCAGCACCAGCGGGAGGCCCTACGAGCAGTACTTC. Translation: CASTSGRPYEQYF.

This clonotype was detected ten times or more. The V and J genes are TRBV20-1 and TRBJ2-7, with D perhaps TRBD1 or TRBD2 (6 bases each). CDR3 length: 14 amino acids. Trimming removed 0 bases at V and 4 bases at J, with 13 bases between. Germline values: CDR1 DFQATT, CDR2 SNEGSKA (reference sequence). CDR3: CSARDRQGRYEQYF. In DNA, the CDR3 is TGCAGTGCTAGAGATCGCCAGGGGAGGTACGAGCAGTACTTC.

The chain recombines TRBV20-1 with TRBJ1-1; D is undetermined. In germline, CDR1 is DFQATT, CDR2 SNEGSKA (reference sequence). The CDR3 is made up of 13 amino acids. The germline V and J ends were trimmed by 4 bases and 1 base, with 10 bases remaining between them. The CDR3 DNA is TGCAGTGCTACGCGCATTAAGAACACTGAAGCTTTCTTT. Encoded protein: CSATRIKNTEAFF.

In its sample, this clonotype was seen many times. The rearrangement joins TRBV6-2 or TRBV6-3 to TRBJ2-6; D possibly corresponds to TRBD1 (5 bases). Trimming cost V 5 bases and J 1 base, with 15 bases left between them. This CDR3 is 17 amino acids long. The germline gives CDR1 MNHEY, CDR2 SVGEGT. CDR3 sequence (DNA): TGTGCCAGCAGTAGCAGGGCGCAAAGGTCTGGGGCCAACGTCCTGACTTTC. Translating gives CASSSRAQRSGANVLTF.

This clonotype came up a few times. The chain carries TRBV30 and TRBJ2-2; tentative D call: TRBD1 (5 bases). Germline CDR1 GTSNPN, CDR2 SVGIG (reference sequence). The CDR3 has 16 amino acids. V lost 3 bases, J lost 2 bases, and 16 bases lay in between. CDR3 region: CAWRAPFGANTGELFF. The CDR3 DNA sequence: TGTGCCTGGAGGGCTCCTTTTGGGGCCAACACCGGGGAGCTGTTTTTT.

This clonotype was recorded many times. DNA of the CDR3: TGTGCCAGCAGTCACCCGGGACAGTCCTACGAGCAGTACTTC. Translating it yields CASSHPGQSYEQYF. The chain uses TRBV2 and TRBJ2-7; 7 bases map to TRBD1. J gave up 1 base and V 5 bases, and 5 bases lay outside the gene matches. Germline loops: CDR1 SNHLY, CDR2 FYNNEI. This CDR3 spans 14 amino acids.

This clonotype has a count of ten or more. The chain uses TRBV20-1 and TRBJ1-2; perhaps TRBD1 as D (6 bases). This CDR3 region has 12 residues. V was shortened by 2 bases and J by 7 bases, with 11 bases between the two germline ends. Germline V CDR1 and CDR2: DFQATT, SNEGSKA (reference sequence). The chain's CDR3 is CSARLGGGGYTF. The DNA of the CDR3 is TGCAGTGCTAGATTGGGGGGCGGTGGCTACACCTTC.

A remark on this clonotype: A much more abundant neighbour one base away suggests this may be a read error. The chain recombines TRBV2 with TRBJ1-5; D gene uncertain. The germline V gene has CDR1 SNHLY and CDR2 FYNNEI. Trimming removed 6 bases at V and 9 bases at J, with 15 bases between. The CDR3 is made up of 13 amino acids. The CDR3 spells CASRGEVDLPQHF. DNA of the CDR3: TGTGCCAGCAGGGGCGAGGTGGACTTGCCCCAGCATTTT.

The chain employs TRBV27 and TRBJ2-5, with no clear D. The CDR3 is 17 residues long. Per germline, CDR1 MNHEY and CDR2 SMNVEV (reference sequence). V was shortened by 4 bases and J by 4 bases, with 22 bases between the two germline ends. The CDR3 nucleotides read TGTGCCAGCAGTTCAAATCCGGGCCCTGGCAGTCTAGAGACCCAGTACTTC. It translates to CASSSNPGPGSLETQYF.

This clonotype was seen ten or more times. The CDR3 DNA follows: TGCGCCAGCAGCTCATCCACAATCGTGACTGAAGCTTTCTTT. Amino acids: CASSSSTIVTEAFF. The V gene is TRBV5-1, the J gene TRBJ1-1, with unresolved D. The germline gives CDR1 SGHRS, CDR2 YFSETQ. Trimming left V 3 bases short and J 5 bases short, with 14 bases between. The CDR3 is 14 residues long.

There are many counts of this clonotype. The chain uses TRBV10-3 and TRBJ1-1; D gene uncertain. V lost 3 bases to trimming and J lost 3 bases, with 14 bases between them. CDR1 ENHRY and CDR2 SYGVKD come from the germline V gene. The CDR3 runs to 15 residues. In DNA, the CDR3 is TGTGCCATCAGTGATGGGCCCATTAGGGACACTGAAGCTTTCTTT. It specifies CAISDGPIRDTEAFF.

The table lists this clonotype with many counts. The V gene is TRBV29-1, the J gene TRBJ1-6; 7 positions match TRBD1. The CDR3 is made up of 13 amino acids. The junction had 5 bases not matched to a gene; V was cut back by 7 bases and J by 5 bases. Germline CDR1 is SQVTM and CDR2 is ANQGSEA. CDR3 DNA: TGCAGCGCTATGACAGGGAATAATTCACCCCTCCACTTT. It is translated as CSAMTGNNSPLHF.

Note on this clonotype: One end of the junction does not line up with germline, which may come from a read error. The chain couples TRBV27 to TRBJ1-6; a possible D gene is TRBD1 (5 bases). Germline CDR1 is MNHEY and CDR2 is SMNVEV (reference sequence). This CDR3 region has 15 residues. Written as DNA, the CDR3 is TGTGCCAGCTTCCTCTCCGGGGGTTATAATTCACCCTTCAACTTT. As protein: CASFLSGGYNSPFNF.

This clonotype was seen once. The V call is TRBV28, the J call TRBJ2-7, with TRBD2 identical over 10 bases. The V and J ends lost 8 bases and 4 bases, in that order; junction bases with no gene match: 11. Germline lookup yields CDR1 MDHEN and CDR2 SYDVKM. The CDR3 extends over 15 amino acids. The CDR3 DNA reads TGTGCCAGCTCGTCCTCTAGCGGGAGTAGGTACGAGCAGTACTTC. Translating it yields CASSSSSGSRYEQYF. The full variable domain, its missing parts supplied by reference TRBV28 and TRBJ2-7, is DVKVTQSSRYLVKRTGEKVFLECVQDMDHENMFWYRQDPGLGLRLIYFSYDVKMKEKGDIPEGYSVSREKKERFSLILESASTNQTSMYLCASSSSSGSRYEQYFGPGTRLTVT.

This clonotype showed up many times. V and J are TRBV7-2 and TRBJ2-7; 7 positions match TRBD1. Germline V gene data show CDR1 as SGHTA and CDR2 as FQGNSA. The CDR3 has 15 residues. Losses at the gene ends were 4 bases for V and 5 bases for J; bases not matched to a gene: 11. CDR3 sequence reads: CASSSAPTRGNEQYF. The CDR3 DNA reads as TGTGCCAGCAGCTCAGCACCCACCAGGGGGAACGAGCAGTACTTC.

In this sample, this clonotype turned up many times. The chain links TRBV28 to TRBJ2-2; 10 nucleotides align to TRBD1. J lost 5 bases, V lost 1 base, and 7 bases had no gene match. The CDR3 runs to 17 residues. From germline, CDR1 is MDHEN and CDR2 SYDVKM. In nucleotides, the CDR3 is TGTGCCAGCAGTTTATACGACAGGGGGCGGCAGACCGGGGAGCTGTTTTTT. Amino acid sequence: CASSLYDRGRQTGELFF.

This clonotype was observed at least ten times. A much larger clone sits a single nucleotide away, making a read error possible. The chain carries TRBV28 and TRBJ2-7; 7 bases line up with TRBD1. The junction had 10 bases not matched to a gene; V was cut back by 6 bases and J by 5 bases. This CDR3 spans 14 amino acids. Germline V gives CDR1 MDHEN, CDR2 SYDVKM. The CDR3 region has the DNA TGTGCCAGCAGCTGGGACAGAGGACCCCACGAGCAGTACTTC. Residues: CASSWDRGPHEQYF.

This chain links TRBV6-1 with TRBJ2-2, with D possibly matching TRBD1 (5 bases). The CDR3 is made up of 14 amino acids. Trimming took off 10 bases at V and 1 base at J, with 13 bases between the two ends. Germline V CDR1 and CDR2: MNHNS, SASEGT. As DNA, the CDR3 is TGTGCCATCACTCCAACAGGGAACACCGGGGAGCTGTTTTTT. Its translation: CAITPTGNTGELFF.